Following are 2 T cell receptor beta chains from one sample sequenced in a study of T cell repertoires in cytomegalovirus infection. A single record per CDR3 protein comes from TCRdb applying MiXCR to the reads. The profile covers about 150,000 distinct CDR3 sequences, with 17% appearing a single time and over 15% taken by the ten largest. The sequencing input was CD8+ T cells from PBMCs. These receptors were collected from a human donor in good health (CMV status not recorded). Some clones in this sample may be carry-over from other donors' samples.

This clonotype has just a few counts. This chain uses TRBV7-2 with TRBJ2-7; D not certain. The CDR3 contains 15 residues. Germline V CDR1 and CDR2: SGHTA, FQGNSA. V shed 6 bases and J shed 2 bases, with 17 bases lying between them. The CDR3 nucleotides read TGTGCCAGCAGTATATCACCCCAGGTAACCTACGAGCAGTACTTC. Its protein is CASSISPQVTYEQYF.

The CDR3 protein is CASSLETGPYEQYF. The DNA for the CDR3 is TGCGCCAGCAGCTTGGAAACAGGGCCCTACGAGCAGTACTTC. This sequence joins TRBV5-1 and TRBJ2-7; a weak D match, TRBD1 (6 bases). V lost 0 bases, J lost 2 bases, and 9 bases lay in between. Germline V gives CDR1 SGHRS, CDR2 YFSETQ. The length of the CDR3 is 14 residues.